This TCR beta chain stems from a study of vaccination and CD4 T cells after COVID-19. Across the whole study: Between diagnosis and the drawing of post-COVID samples lay a median roughly 91 days (range 35 to 161).

The Oncomine TCR Beta short-read assay sequenced DNA from cultured CD4+ T cells. TCRdb redid the calling of the PCR reads with MiXCR, one entry per CDR3 protein. The table includes roughly 5,400 distinct CDR3 sequences, under 40% detected once. Indicated treatment: roughly ten-day PBMC culture with coronavirus spike peptide pools or control peptides (ViraFEST assay). According to the study, CD4+ T cells from the unexposed donor were gathered ahead of the COVID-19 pandemic (2011-2018). This clonotype was seen a handful of times. Its antigen is not known. Germline lookup yields CDR1 SEHNR and CDR2 FQNEAQ (reference sequence). CDR3 size: 14 residues. The V end lost 3 bases, the J end lost 5 bases, and 13 bases lay between the germline ends.

This clonotype originated in a human donor in good health. The source material was CD4+ T cells from blood, cultured in vitro. The V and J genes are TRBV7-9 and TRBJ1-2, with D hard to call. The CDR3 DNA reads TGTGCCAGCAGCTTTCAAGCCCCCGGTTATGGCTACACCTTC. Protein: CASSFQAPGYGYTF. Based on the CDR3 plus reference TRBV7-9 and TRBJ1-2, the full variable domain is DTGVSQNPRHKITKRGQNVTFRCDPISEHNRLYWYRQTLGQGPEFLTYFQNEAQLEKSRLLSDRFSAERPKGSFSTLEIQRTEQGDSAMYLCASSFQAPGYGYTFGSGTRLTVV.